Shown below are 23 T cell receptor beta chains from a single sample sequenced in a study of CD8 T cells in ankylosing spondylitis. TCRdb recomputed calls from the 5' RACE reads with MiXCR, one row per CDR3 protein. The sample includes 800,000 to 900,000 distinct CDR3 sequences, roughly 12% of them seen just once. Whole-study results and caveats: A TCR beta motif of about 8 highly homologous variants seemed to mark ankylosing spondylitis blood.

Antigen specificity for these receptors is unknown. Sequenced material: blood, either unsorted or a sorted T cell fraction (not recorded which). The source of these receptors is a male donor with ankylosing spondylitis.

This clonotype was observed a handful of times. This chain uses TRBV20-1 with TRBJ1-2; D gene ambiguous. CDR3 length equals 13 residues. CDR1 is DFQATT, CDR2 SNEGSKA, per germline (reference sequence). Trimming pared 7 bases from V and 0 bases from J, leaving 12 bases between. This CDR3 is CSVPTVANYGYTF. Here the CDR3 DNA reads TGCAGTGTGCCGACTGTAGCTAACTATGGCTACACCTTC.

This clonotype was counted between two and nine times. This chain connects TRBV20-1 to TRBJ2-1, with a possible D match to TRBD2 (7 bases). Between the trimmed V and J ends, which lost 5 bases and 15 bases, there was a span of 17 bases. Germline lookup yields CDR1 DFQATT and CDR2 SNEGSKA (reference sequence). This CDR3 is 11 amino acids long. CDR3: CSAFDGGLRFF. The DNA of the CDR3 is TGCAGTGCTTTTGACGGGGGGCTACGGTTCTTC.

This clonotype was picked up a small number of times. CDR3 sequence reads: CASTVSWGGTGELFF. As DNA, the CDR3 is TGTGCCAGCACCGTATCGTGGGGCGGGACCGGGGAGCTGTTTTTT. The chain couples TRBV27 to TRBJ2-2; the D gene could be TRBD1 or TRBD2 (5 bases each). The CDR3 sequence is 15 residues long. The V gene's germline CDR1 is MNHEY and CDR2 SMNVEV (reference sequence). Deletions cut 7 bases from V and 5 bases from J, with 17 bases between.

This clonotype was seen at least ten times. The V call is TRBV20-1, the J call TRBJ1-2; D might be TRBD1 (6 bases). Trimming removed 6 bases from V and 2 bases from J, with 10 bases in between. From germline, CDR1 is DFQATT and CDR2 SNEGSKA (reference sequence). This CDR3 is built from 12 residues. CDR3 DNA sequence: TGCAGTGCCAGGACAGAGAACTATGGCTACACCTTC. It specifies CSARTENYGYTF.

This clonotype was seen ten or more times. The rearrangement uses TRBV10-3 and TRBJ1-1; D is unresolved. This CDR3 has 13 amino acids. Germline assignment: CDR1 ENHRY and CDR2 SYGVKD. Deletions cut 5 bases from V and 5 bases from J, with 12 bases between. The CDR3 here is CAISSQRETEAFF. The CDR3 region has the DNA TGTGCCATCAGTTCCCAAAGGGAAACTGAAGCTTTCTTT.

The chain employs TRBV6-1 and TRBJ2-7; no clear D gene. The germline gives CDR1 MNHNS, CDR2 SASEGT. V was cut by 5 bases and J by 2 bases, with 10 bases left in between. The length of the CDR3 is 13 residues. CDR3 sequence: CASSRAAPYEQYF. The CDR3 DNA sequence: TGTGCCAGCAGTCGGGCCGCCCCCTACGAGCAGTACTTC.

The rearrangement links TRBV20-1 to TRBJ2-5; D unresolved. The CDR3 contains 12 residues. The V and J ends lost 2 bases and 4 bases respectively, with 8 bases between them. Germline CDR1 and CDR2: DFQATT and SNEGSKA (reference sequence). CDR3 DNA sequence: TGCAGTGCTAGACGCCAGCTAGAGACCCAGTACTTC. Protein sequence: CSARRQLETQYF.

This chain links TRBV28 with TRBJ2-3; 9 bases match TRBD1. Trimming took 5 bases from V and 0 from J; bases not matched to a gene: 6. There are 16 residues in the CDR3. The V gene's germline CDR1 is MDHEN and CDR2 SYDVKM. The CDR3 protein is CASSILTGGSTDTQYF. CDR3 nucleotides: TGTGCCAGCAGTATTTTGACAGGGGGTAGCACAGATACGCAGTATTTT.

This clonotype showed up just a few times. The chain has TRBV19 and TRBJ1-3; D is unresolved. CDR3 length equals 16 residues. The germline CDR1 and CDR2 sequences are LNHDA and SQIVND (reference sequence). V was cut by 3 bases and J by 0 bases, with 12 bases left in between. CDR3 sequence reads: CASSMWEALSGNTIYF. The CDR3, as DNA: TGTGCCAGTAGTATGTGGGAAGCTCTCTCTGGAAACACCATATATTTT.

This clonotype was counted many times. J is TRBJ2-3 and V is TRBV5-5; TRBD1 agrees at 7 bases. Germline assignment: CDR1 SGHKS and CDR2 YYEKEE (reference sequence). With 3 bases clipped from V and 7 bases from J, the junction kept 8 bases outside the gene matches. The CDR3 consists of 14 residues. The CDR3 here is CASSSGQLENTQYF. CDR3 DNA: TGTGCCAGCAGCTCGGGACAGCTAGAGAATACGCAGTATTTT.

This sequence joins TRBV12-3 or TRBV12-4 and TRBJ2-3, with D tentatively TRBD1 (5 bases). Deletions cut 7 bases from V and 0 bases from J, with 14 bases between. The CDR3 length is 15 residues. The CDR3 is CASTFWGSSTDTQYF. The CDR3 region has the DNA TGTGCCAGCACCTTCTGGGGCAGTAGCACAGATACGCAGTATTTT.

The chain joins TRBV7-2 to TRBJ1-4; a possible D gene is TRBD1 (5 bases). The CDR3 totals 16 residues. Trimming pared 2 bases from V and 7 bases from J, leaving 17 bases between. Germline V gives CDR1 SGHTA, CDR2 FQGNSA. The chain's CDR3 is CASSLLPPRDGEKLFF. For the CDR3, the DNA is TGTGCCAGCAGCTTATTACCCCCCCGGGACGGTGAAAAACTGTTTTTT.

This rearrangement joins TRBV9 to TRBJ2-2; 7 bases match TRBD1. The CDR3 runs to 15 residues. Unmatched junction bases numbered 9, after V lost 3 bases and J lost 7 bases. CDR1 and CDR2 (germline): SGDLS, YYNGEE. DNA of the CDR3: TGTGCCAGCAGCGACAGACAGGGATACGGCGGGGAGCTGTTTTTT. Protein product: CASSDRQGYGGELFF.

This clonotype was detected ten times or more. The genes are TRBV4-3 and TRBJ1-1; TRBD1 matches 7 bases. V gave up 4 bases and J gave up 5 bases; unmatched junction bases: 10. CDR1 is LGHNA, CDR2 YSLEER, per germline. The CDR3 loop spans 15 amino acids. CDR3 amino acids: CASSREQGRLTEAFF. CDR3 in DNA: TGCGCCAGCAGCCGGGAACAGGGGCGTTTAACTGAAGCTTTCTTT.

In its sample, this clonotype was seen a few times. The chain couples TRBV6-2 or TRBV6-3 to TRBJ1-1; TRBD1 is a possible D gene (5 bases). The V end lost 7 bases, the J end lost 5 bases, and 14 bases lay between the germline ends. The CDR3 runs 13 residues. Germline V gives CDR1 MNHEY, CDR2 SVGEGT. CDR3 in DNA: TGTGCCAGCACCCCCATCGAGGGGACTGAAGCTTTCTTT. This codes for CASTPIEGTEAFF.

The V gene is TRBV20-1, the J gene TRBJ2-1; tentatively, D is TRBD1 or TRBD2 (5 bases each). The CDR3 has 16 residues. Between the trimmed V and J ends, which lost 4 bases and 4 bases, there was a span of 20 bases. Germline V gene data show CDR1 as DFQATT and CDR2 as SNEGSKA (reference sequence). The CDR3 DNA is TGCAGTGCTACCGCAGGGCGGGCGCGCCTATACAATGAGCAGTTCTTC. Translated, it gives CSATAGRARLYNEQFF.

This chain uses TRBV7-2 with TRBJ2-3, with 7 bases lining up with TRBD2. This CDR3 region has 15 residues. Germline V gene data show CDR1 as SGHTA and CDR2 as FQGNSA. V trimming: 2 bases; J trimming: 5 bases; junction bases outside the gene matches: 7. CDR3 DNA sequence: TGTGCCAGCAGCTTATCCGGCGGGGGTGGAGATACGCAGTATTTT. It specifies CASSLSGGGGDTQYF.

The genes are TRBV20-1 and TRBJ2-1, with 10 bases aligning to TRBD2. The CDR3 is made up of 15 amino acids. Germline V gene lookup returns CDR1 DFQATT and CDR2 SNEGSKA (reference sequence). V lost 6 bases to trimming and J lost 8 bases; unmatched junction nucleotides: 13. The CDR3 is CSADLPGLAPDEQFF. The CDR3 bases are TGCAGTGCGGATCTACCGGGACTAGCGCCTGATGAGCAGTTCTTC.

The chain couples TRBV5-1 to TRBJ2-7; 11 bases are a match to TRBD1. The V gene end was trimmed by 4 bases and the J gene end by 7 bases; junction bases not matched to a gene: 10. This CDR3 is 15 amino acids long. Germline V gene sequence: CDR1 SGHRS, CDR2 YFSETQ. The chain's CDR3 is CASSPNGQGAGEQYF. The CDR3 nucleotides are TGCGCCAGCAGCCCAAACGGACAGGGGGCAGGTGAGCAGTACTTC.

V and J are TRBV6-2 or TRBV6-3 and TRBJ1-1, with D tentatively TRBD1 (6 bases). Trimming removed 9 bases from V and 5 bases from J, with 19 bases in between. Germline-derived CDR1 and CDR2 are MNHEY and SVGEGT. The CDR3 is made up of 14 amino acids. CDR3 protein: CASRQDWRWTEAFF. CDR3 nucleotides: TGTGCCAGTAGACAGGATTGGAGGTGGACTGAAGCTTTCTTT.

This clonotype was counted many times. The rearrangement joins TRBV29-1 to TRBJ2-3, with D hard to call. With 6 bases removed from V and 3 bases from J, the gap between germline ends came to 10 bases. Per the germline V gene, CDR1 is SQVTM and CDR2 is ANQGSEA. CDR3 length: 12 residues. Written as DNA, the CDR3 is TGCAGCGTCCTATCTGAAACAGATACGCAGTATTTT. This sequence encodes CSVLSETDTQYF.

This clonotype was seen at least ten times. The DNA for the CDR3 is TGCAGTGCTAGGGGGGGGGATCGTGGGTACGGCTACACCTTC. Encoded protein: CSARGGDRGYGYTF. This chain links TRBV20-1 with TRBJ1-2; a weak D match, TRBD1 (5 bases). CDR3 length: 14 amino acids. V lost 3 bases and J 8 bases, leaving 19 bases between the germline ends. From germline, CDR1 is DFQATT and CDR2 SNEGSKA (reference sequence).

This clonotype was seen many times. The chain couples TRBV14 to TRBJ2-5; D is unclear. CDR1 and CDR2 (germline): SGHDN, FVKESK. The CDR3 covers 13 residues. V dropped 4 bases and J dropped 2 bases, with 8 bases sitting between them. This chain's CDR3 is CASSRRIQETQYF. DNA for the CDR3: TGTGCCAGCAGCCGGCGGATACAAGAGACCCAGTACTTC.